The rows below give T cell receptor beta chains drawn from one sample of a study of cytomegalovirus exposure and HLA in healthy donors. Produced via immunoSEQ multiplex PCR; TCRdb's table is partial and in-frame only. The table lists some 130,000 clones, 80% of them singletons. The sequencing sample was made of PBMCs. These receptors came from a man aged 30 to 45 in good health. The CDR3 runs from the conserved cysteine through the conserved F or W. D genes are given only for firm matches. Clone size is given for some rows only: seen once, a few or many times, or a class if the clone is expanded.

TRBV6-5,few,TRBJ1-1,NA,TGTGCCAGCAGTATTCGGAGAGGGATTGAAGCTTTCTTT,CASSIRRGIEAFF
TRBV7-6,NA,TRBJ2-7,TRBD1,TGTGCCAGCAGCTCCGACAGGGTTGGCGAGCAGTACTTC,CASSSDRVGEQYF
TRBV6-6,NA,TRBJ2-5,TRBD2,TGTGCCAGCAGACTAGCGGGAGGGGGAGAGACCCAGTACTTC,CASRLAGGGETQYF
TRBV5-1,NA,TRBJ2-5,TRBD2,TGCGCCAGCAGCTTGACTAGCGGGAGGGAGACCCAGTACTTC,CASSLTSGRETQYF
TRBV28,once,TRBJ2-7,NA,TGTGCCAGCAGGACACAGGAATACGAGCAGTACTTC,CASRTQEYEQYF
TRBV27,NA,TRBJ2-3,NA,TGTGCCAGCACGGAGGGGTACACAGATACGCAGTATTTT,CASTEGYTDTQYF
TRBV7-8,NA,TRBJ1-1,NA,TGTGCCAGCAGCTCAAAACTCCTGATGAACACTGAAGCTTTCTTT,CASSSKLLMNTEAFF
TRBV7-9,NA,TRBJ2-1,TRBD2,TGTGCCAGCAGCCCCAACCCGGGAGCGGGGTACAATGAGCAGTTCTTC,CASSPNPGAGYNEQFF
TRBV6-5,NA,TRBJ2-5,TRBD2,TGTGCCAGCAAGATAGAGACTAGCGGCCAAGAGACCCAGTACTTC,CASKIETSGQETQYF
TRBV6-1,NA,TRBJ1-3,NA,TGTGCCAGCAGGCCTGGGGGGGGCCCCGGAAACACCATATATTTT,CASRPGGGPGNTIYF
TRBV10-3,once,TRBJ1-1,TRBD1,TGTGCCATCAGTCAACAGGGGGCGGCTGAAGCTTTCTTT,CAISQQGAAEAFF
TRBV10-2,NA,TRBJ2-7,NA,TGCGCCAGCAGTAAGGACTCTAGCTCCTACGAGCAGTACTTC,CASSKDSSSYEQYF
TRBV28,NA,TRBJ2-7,NA,TGTGCCGCCTACGACTCCTCCTACGAGCAGTACTTC,CAAYDSSYEQYF
TRBV7-7,NA,TRBJ2-5,NA,TGTGCTAGCAGCGTAGGGGGGGACAGCGGGGAGACCCAGTACTTC,CASSVGGDSGETQYF
TRBV27,NA,TRBJ2-7,NA,TGTGCCAGCAGGCGTACAGGAAGACAAACCTACGAGCAGTACTTC,CASRRTGRQTYEQYF
TRBV27,NA,TRBJ1-1,NA,TGTGCCAGCAGTGTAGACTCCGGCGGCGAAGCTTTCTTT,CASSVDSGGEAFF
TRBV29-1,NA,TRBJ2-7,NA,TGCAGCGTTGTGACAATTCCTCTCAACTCCGAGCAGTACTTC,CSVVTIPLNSEQYF
TRBV5-1,NA,TRBJ2-2,NA,TGCGCCAGCAGCTTGGAATGGGGGGACACCGGGGAGCTGTTTTTT,CASSLEWGDTGELFF
TRBV15,NA,TRBJ2-2,NA,TGTGCCACCAGCAGAGATTTAGGACAAACGAACACCGGGGAGCTGTTTTTT,CATSRDLGQTNTGELFF
TRBV5-6,few,TRBJ2-6,NA,TGTGCCAGCAACCAAGCCCCCTCTGGGGCCAACGTCCTGACTTTC,CASNQAPSGANVLTF
TRBV7-2,NA,TRBJ2-4,TRBD1,TGTGCCAGCATCCAGGACAGGGGGAACATTCAGTACTTC,CASIQDRGNIQYF
TRBV19,NA,TRBJ1-2,NA,TGTGCCAGTAGTATTAGCCTTCGGGGCTACACCTTC,CASSISLRGYTF
TRBV7-2,NA,TRBJ2-2,TRBD2,TGTGCCAGCAGCTTATGGGCGGGAGGGGCCGGGGAGCTGTTTTTT,CASSLWAGGAGELFF
TRBV28,NA,TRBJ2-7,TRBD2,TGTGCCAGCAAGGCAGGAGCGGGAGTTAACTCCTACGAGCAGTACTTC,CASKAGAGVNSYEQYF
TRBV30,NA,TRBJ1-1,NA,TGTGCCTGGAGTGTACGGTCTGAAGCTTTCTTT,CAWSVRSEAFF
TRBV2,NA,TRBJ2-5,NA,TGTGCCAGCAGTCCGGACAGACAAGAGACCCAGTACTTC,CASSPDRQETQYF